These 20 T cell receptor beta chains were all obtained from the same sample, sequenced in a study of cytomegalovirus exposure and HLA in healthy donors. PCR used 60 Vbeta primers and 13 Jbeta primers. Method: immunoSEQ multiplex PCR; TCRdb's copy keeps in-frame clones and lacks some. The top ten clones hold about 1.9% of a sample with 150,000 to 200,000 clones, around 74% of them seen once. What was sequenced was PBMCs. These receptors all stem from a female donor in good health and CMV-seronegative.

The rearrangement joins TRBV11-1 to TRBJ2-1, with a weak D call TRBD1 (6 bases). The germline V gene has CDR1 SGHAT and CDR2 FQDESV (reference sequence). This CDR3 contains 14 residues. V gave up 4 bases and J gave up 4 bases, with 11 bases separating them. The CDR3 region has the DNA TGTGCCAGCAGCTCCTACGGACAGTACAATGAGCAGTTCTTC. It codes for CASSSYGQYNEQFF.

This clone has just one count. The rearrangement uses TRBV7-8 and TRBJ2-7; tentatively, D is TRBD1 (6 bases). The V and J ends lost 4 bases and 3 bases respectively, with 7 bases between them. This CDR3 has 12 amino acids. The germline V gene has CDR1 SGHVS and CDR2 FQNEAQ. This CDR3 is CASSWTDYEQYF. CDR3 nucleotides: TGTGCCAGCAGCTGGACAGACTACGAGCAGTACTTC.

The chain uses TRBV19 and TRBJ1-5, with D perhaps TRBD1 (5 bases). The CDR3 runs 16 residues. The V end was cut by 2 bases, the J end by 6 bases, with 17 bases between. Germline CDR1 is LNHDA and CDR2 is SQIVND (reference sequence). DNA of the CDR3: TGTGCCAGTAGTATAAAGTGGGGGGGTAGAAGTCAGCCCCAGCATTTT. Its translation is CASSIKWGGRSQPQHF.

V usage is TRBV9 and J usage is TRBJ2-2; a weak D match, TRBD2 (6 bases). This CDR3 is 19 amino acids long. The germline V gene encodes CDR1 SGDLS and CDR2 YYNGEE. The V end lost 3 bases, the J end lost 3 bases, and 24 bases lay between the germline ends. The CDR3 sequence: CASSARGFRDFGDTGELFF. In DNA form, the CDR3 reads TGTGCCAGCAGCGCGCGGGGTTTTAGGGACTTCGGAGACACCGGGGAGCTGTTTTTT. The entire variable domain, with the rest obtained from reference TRBV9 and TRBJ2-2, is as follows: DSGVTQTPKHLITATGQRVTLRCSPRSGDLSVYWYQQSLDQGLQFLIQYYNGEERAKGNILERFSAQQFPDLHSELNLSSLELGDSALYFCASSARGFRDFGDTGELFFGEGSRLTVL.

The rearrangement uses TRBV11-2 and TRBJ2-7, with D uncertain. The germline CDR1 and CDR2 sequences are SGHAT and FQNNGV. Trimming removed 5 bases at V and 3 bases at J, with 11 bases between. There are 13 residues in the CDR3. The CDR3 spells CASSPLVNYEQYF. The DNA for the CDR3 is TGTGCCAGCAGCCCCCTCGTAAACTACGAGCAGTACTTC.

The chain links TRBV10-1 to TRBJ2-3, with D uncertain. Germline assignment: CDR1 WNHNN and CDR2 SYGVQD (reference sequence). The CDR3 loop spans 14 amino acids. V lost 3 bases to trimming and J lost 1 base, with 8 bases between them. The DNA for the CDR3 is TGCGCCAGCAGTGAAAGCTTGGGCACAGATACGCAGTATTTT. It yields the protein CASSESLGTDTQYF.

This clone showed up just a few times. The chain combines TRBV5-1 with TRBJ1-6; D is ambiguous. The germline CDR1 and CDR2 sequences are SGHRS and YFSETQ. The V and J ends lost 5 bases and 7 bases respectively, with 16 bases between them. There are 15 residues in the CDR3. This chain's CDR3 is CASSRGSESNSPLHF. The CDR3 nucleotides read TGCGCCAGCAGTCGAGGGAGTGAGTCCAATTCACCCCTCCACTTT.

As DNA, the CDR3 is TGTGCCAGCAGCTTGGAACCAAGGGGGATCACAGATACGCAGTATTTT. It translates to CASSLEPRGITDTQYF. This chain connects TRBV5-6 to TRBJ2-3, with a possible D match to TRBD1 (6 bases). Trimming removed 0 bases from V and 2 bases from J, with 13 bases in between. This CDR3 region has 16 residues. CDR1 SGHDT and CDR2 YYEEEE come from the germline V gene.

This clone was observed a few times. The chain couples TRBV7-2 to TRBJ2-2; 8 bases fit TRBD1. Trimming removed 5 bases from V and 4 bases from J; junction bases left unmatched: 3. The CDR3 is 14 amino acids. Germline-derived CDR1 and CDR2 are SGHTA and FQGNSA. The CDR3 is CASSGQGGTGELFF. The DNA for the CDR3 is TGTGCCAGCAGCGGACAGGGCGGCACCGGGGAGCTGTTTTTT.

CDR3 sequence: CASSVSRLNTEAFF. In nucleotides, the CDR3 is TGCGCCAGCAGCGTCTCCAGGCTGAACACTGAAGCTTTCTTT. The chain combines TRBV5-1 with TRBJ1-1; D remains unclear. Germline CDR1 reads SGHRS; CDR2 reads YFSETQ. The ends were cut back, 4 bases at V and 0 bases at J, with 10 bases in the middle. The CDR3 has 14 residues.

The chain links TRBV9 to TRBJ1-6, with D maybe TRBD1 (6 bases). CDR1 is SGDLS, CDR2 YYNGEE, per germline. The CDR3 is 16 residues long. V was cut by 3 bases and J by 7 bases, with 17 bases left in between. The CDR3 DNA reads as TGTGCCAGCAGCGCCTGCTGTAGGGGGTTAAATTCACCCCTCCACTTT. Translating it yields CASSACCRGLNSPLHF. The full variable domain, in which reference TRBV9 and TRBJ1-6 provide the parts outside the CDR3, is DSGVTQTPKHLITATGQRVTLRCSPRSGDLSVYWYQQSLDQGLQFLIQYYNGEERAKGNILERFSAQQFPDLHSELNLSSLELGDSALYFCASSACCRGLNSPLHFGNGTRLTVT.

V is TRBV2 and J is TRBJ2-7; D remains unclear. The CDR3 is 11 residues long. Germline V lookup: CDR1 SNHLY, CDR2 FYNNEI. With 5 bases removed from V and 4 bases from J, the gap between germline ends came to 6 bases. CDR3 loop: CASSYTYEQYF. CDR3 sequence (DNA): TGTGCCAGCAGTTATACTTACGAGCAGTACTTC.

A few counts support this clone. The rearrangement links TRBV30 to TRBJ2-3; 13 positions match TRBD2. The ends lost 4 bases at V and 2 bases at J; junction bases unmatched: 15. The CDR3 spans 19 residues. Germline V CDR1 and CDR2: GTSNPN, SVGIG (reference sequence). This CDR3 is CAWTVTSGGTPMDTDTQYF. DNA of the CDR3: TGTGCCTGGACTGTGACTAGCGGGGGGACCCCGATGGACACAGATACGCAGTATTTT.

The rearrangement links TRBV7-3 to TRBJ2-7, with D unresolved. The germline V gene has CDR1 SGHTA and CDR2 FQGTGA. Deletions cut 2 bases from V and 3 bases from J, with 8 bases between. The CDR3 spans 13 residues. Here the CDR3 reads CASSLSRNYEQYF. The CDR3 DNA reads TGTGCCAGCAGCTTATCGCGGAACTACGAGCAGTACTTC.

This clone was detected a few times. The rearrangement joins TRBV2 to TRBJ2-4; no definite D call. Germline V gene sequence: CDR1 SNHLY, CDR2 FYNNEI. This CDR3 has 14 residues. V was pared by 4 bases and J by 6 bases, with 13 bases between. As DNA, the CDR3 is TGTGCCAGCAGTGGACAATGGTTATCAAACATTCAGTACTTC. Protein product: CASSGQWLSNIQYF. Together with reference TRBV2 and TRBJ2-4, the CDR3 gives the full variable domain: EPEVTQTPSHQVTQMGQEVILRCVPISNHLYFYWYRQILGQKVEFLVSFYNNEISEKSEIFDDQFSVERPDGSNFTLKIRSTKLEDSAMYFCASSGQWLSNIQYFGAGTRLSVL.

The rearrangement joins TRBV7-9 to TRBJ1-1; D call uncertain. Per germline, CDR1 SEHNR and CDR2 FQNEAQ (reference sequence). The CDR3 has 14 residues. V lost 5 bases to trimming and J lost 2 bases, with 12 bases between them. The CDR3 DNA is TGTGCCAGCAGCCCTGGAGGGATAAACACTGAAGCTTTCTTT. Protein: CASSPGGINTEAFF.

There are a few counts of this clone. The chain uses TRBV5-1 and TRBJ2-7; 10 positions match TRBD2. Germline CDR1 is SGHRS and CDR2 is YFSETQ. Trimming at V came to 4 bases and at J to 0 bases, leaving 7 bases not matched to a gene. The CDR3 contains 16 residues. This CDR3 reads CASSTDSGGTSYEQYF. In nucleotides, the CDR3 is TGCGCCAGCAGCACCGATAGCGGGGGGACCTCCTACGAGCAGTACTTC.

V gene TRBV5-1 combines with J gene TRBJ1-5; D is perhaps TRBD1 (6 bases). The CDR3 is made up of 14 amino acids. Germline V lookup: CDR1 SGHRS, CDR2 YFSETQ. Trimming pared 3 bases from V and 3 bases from J, leaving 10 bases between. CDR3 region: CASSWAGVNQPQHF. CDR3 bases: TGCGCCAGCAGCTGGGCAGGGGTCAATCAGCCCCAGCATTTT.

Only one count was recorded for this clone. The chain couples TRBV27 to TRBJ1-1; D unresolved. CDR1 and CDR2 from the germline V gene are MNHEY and SMNVEV (reference sequence). The CDR3 totals 14 residues. V was cut by 6 bases and J by 5 bases, with 16 bases left in between. For the CDR3, the DNA is TGTGCCAGCAGGGGATGGGGAGATGAAACTGAAGCTTTCTTT. It encodes CASRGWGDETEAFF.

CDR3 in amino acids: CASSSGTGFEKLFF. In DNA form, the CDR3 reads TGTGCCAGCAGCTCCGGGACAGGGTTTGAAAAACTGTTTTTT. The rearrangement joins TRBV9 to TRBJ1-4; 9 nucleotides match TRBD1. The CDR3 consists of 14 residues. Germline values: CDR1 SGDLS, CDR2 YYNGEE. V was clipped by 4 bases and J by 7 bases; unmatched bases: 5.